Each of the 29 T cell receptor beta chains below was sequenced from the same sample in a study of blood T cell repertoires in COVID-19. Clones were read by immunoSEQ multiplex PCR, and TCRdb kept only the in-frame ones, dropping some. The sample has about 200,000 clones, approximately 90% seen once; the top ten hold 20% to 25%. The source material was peripheral blood. These receptors came from a man aged 55 to 69 with active or convalescent COVID-19.

The chain links TRBV10-3 to TRBJ1-6; 8 bases fit TRBD1. The CDR3 runs to 16 residues. The germline gives CDR1 ENHRY, CDR2 SYGVKD. V lost 10 bases, J lost 0 bases, and 8 bases stayed unmatched. The CDR3 coding sequence is TGTGCCACGTCCCGGGACAGGAGCTCCTATAATTCACCCCTCCACTTT. Translated: CATSRDRSSYNSPLHF.

V gene TRBV7-6 combines with J gene TRBJ2-7, with 10 bases matching TRBD2. After removal of 1 base from V and 0 bases from J, the junction contained 6 bases not matched to a gene. The CDR3 is 17 residues long. Germline CDR1 is SGHVS and CDR2 is FNYEAQ. CDR3 amino acids: CASSLVRSSGGSYEQYF. The CDR3 DNA sequence: TGTGCCAGCAGCTTAGTAAGGTCTAGCGGGGGCTCCTACGAGCAGTACTTC.

The rearrangement uses TRBV28 and TRBJ2-1; D not resolved. This CDR3 has 14 amino acids. V dropped 3 bases and J dropped 6 bases, with 12 bases sitting between them. The V gene's germline CDR1 is MDHEN and CDR2 SYDVKM. The CDR3 DNA follows: TGTGCCAGCAGTTTCCCGCAGGAACTCAATGAGCAGTTCTTC. Translating gives CASSFPQELNEQFF.

The genes are TRBV6-1 and TRBJ2-5, with a possible D match to TRBD1 (6 bases). V was pared by 2 bases and J by 5 bases, with 9 bases between. In germline, CDR1 is MNHNS, CDR2 SASEGT. The length of the CDR3 is 13 residues. The chain's CDR3 is CASSERDMETQYF. The DNA of the CDR3 is TGTGCCAGCAGTGAACGGGACATGGAGACCCAGTACTTC.

The rearrangement uses TRBV6-5 and TRBJ2-5; D might be TRBD1 (5 bases). The CDR3 loop spans 16 amino acids. Germline values: CDR1 MNHEY, CDR2 SVGAGI. Trimming removed 0 bases at V and 5 bases at J, with 16 bases between. Here the CDR3 DNA reads TGTGCCAGCAGTTACTCGCGGACAAACAAAGGCGAGACCCAGTACTTC. Encoded protein: CASSYSRTNKGETQYF.

V usage is TRBV24-1 and J usage is TRBJ2-5; tentatively, D is TRBD1 (5 bases). V was shortened by 9 bases and J by 1 base, with 14 bases between the two germline ends. Germline V gene data show CDR1 as KGHDR and CDR2 as SFDVKD. The CDR3 extends over 14 amino acids. DNA for the CDR3: TGTGCCACCCGAGACGCGACAGCCCAAGAGACCCAGTACTTC. This translates into CATRDATAQETQYF.

The DNA of the CDR3 is TGTGCCATCAGGCAGGGGCTGGATGAAAAACTGTTTTTT. It codes for CAIRQGLDEKLFF. The V call is TRBV10-3, the J call TRBJ1-4, with D perhaps TRBD1 (6 bases). V lost 6 bases to trimming and J lost 6 bases, with 11 bases between them. Per germline, CDR1 ENHRY and CDR2 SYGVKD. CDR3 length: 13 residues.

This chain uses TRBV5-4 with TRBJ2-1; no reliable D call. Trimming shortened V by 0 bases and J by 12 bases, and 13 bases separated the two germline ends. CDR3 length equals 13 residues. Germline values: CDR1 SGHNT, CDR2 YYREEE (reference sequence). CDR3 sequence reads: CASSLGPVPVQFF. Written as DNA, the CDR3 is TGTGCCAGCAGCTTGGGTCCCGTCCCAGTGCAGTTCTTC.

J is TRBJ2-3 and V is TRBV5-1; tentatively, D is TRBD2 (6 bases). The CDR3 is 14 residues long. The V end lost 5 bases, the J end lost 4 bases, and 14 bases lay between the germline ends. Germline-derived CDR1 and CDR2 are SGHRS and YFSETQ. CDR3 coding DNA: TGCGCCAGCAGGATCCAGGAGGGATCAGATACGCAGTATTTT. Translating it yields CASRIQEGSDTQYF.

V is TRBV27 and J is TRBJ1-5; 8 nucleotides line up with TRBD1. Germline CDR1 MNHEY, CDR2 SMNVEV (reference sequence). CDR3 length: 16 amino acids. With 6 bases clipped from V and 4 bases from J, the junction kept 11 bases outside the gene matches. DNA of the CDR3: TGTGCCAGCAGGGCGTCGGTTGGGACAGGTAATCAGCCCCAGCATTTT. Protein: CASRASVGTGNQPQHF.

The chain employs TRBV6-6 and TRBJ1-1; TRBD1 might be the D (6 bases). The CDR3 length is 14 residues. Germline CDR1 reads MNHNY; CDR2 reads SVGAGI (reference sequence). V lost 2 bases and J lost 4, with 11 bases in between. CDR3 loop: CASSYGGGGTEAFF. In DNA form, the CDR3 reads TGTGCCAGCAGTTACGGGGGCGGTGGCACTGAAGCTTTCTTT.

The chain has TRBV19 and TRBJ1-3, with a tentative D call TRBD1 (5 bases). Trimming pared 8 bases from V and 0 bases from J, leaving 11 bases between. The CDR3 covers 14 residues. The germline V gene encodes CDR1 LNHDA and CDR2 SQIVND (reference sequence). CDR3 region: CASEQAYSGNTIYF. DNA for the CDR3: TGTGCCAGTGAACAGGCGTACTCTGGAAACACCATATATTTT.

The CDR3 DNA is TGTGCCAGCAGCTTATATTTATACGAGCAGTACTTC. This sequence encodes CASSLYLYEQYF. This rearrangement joins TRBV11-2 to TRBJ2-7, with no clear D. V lost 2 bases and J lost 4, with 6 bases in between. The CDR3 sequence is 12 residues long. Germline CDR1 and CDR2: SGHAT and FQNNGV.

V usage is TRBV7-9 and J usage is TRBJ2-5; TRBD1 matches 7 bases. The CDR3 totals 13 residues. The germline gives CDR1 SEHNR, CDR2 FQNEAQ (reference sequence). V trimming: 5 bases; J trimming: 2 bases; junction bases outside the gene matches: 2. CDR3 in amino acids: CASSTTGQETQYF. The CDR3 coding sequence is TGTGCCAGCAGCACGACAGGGCAAGAGACCCAGTACTTC.

The chain uses TRBV6-1 and TRBJ1-2, with D possibly TRBD1 on 5 matching bases. The CDR3 has 13 amino acids. V was clipped by 7 bases and J by 2 bases, with 11 bases between them. Germline values: CDR1 MNHNS, CDR2 SASEGT. This chain's CDR3 is CASTLAGNYGYTF. As DNA, the CDR3 is TGTGCCAGCACTCTCGCAGGGAACTATGGCTACACCTTC.

V usage is TRBV24-1 and J usage is TRBJ1-3; D is unresolved. V was pared by 5 bases and J by 7 bases, with 8 bases between. Germline CDR1 is KGHDR and CDR2 is SFDVKD. CDR3 length equals 12 residues. The CDR3 loop reads CATSASVNTIYF. The CDR3 region has the DNA TGTGCCACCAGTGCCTCCGTGAACACCATATATTTT.

This rearrangement joins TRBV3-1 (or the pseudogene TRBV3-2) to TRBJ2-5; 9 bases map to TRBD2. The germline V gene has CDR1 LGHDT and CDR2 YNNKEL (reference sequence). The CDR3 is 16 amino acids. After removal of 4 bases from V and 5 bases from J, the junction contained 11 bases not matched to a gene. The CDR3 region is CASSPLGSGGRETQYF. The DNA of the CDR3 is TGTGCCAGCAGCCCGCTAGGTAGCGGGGGTCGGGAGACCCAGTACTTC.

This chain links TRBV4-1 with TRBJ1-5, with D unresolved. Per the germline V gene, CDR1 is MGHRA and CDR2 is YSYEKL. Between the trimmed V and J ends, which lost 4 bases and 5 bases, there was a span of 12 bases. The CDR3 is made up of 14 amino acids. The CDR3 loop reads CASSRSPSDQPQHF. In DNA form, the CDR3 reads TGCGCCAGCAGCCGAAGTCCGAGCGATCAGCCCCAGCATTTT.

The rearrangement links TRBV7-9 to TRBJ1-5; D remains unclear. The germline gives CDR1 SEHNR, CDR2 FQNEAQ (reference sequence). V lost 2 bases and J lost 10, with 9 bases in between. The CDR3 is made up of 12 amino acids. The CDR3 nucleotides are TGTGCCAGCAGCTTAACCGATAGCCCCCAGCATTTT. Amino acids: CASSLTDSPQHF.

This rearrangement joins TRBV5-5 to TRBJ1-2; the D is unclear. The CDR3 is 14 residues long. CDR1 is SGHKS, CDR2 YYEKEE, per germline (reference sequence). With 1 base removed from V and 2 bases from J, the gap between germline ends came to 9 bases. The CDR3 region is CASSLTARNYGYTF. The CDR3 DNA sequence: TGTGCCAGCAGCTTGACCGCGCGGAACTATGGCTACACCTTC.

This clone was found once. This chain uses TRBV6-1 with TRBJ1-5; TRBD1 agrees at 7 bases. In germline, CDR1 is MNHNS, CDR2 SASEGT. V was clipped by 2 bases and J by 6 bases; unmatched bases: 10. CDR3 length: 16 residues. The CDR3 DNA reads as TGTGCCAGCAGTGAAATGGCAGGGGGATCGGGTCAGCCCCAGCATTTT. It is translated as CASSEMAGGSGQPQHF.

The genes are TRBV19 and TRBJ2-7, with TRBD2 as a possible D gene (5 bases). The CDR3 is 14 amino acids. Germline V CDR1 and CDR2: LNHDA, SQIVND (reference sequence). Trimming left V 1 base short and J 1 base short, with 8 bases between. The chain's CDR3 is CASSIVGGSYEQYF. CDR3 DNA: TGTGCCAGTAGTATAGTTGGCGGGTCCTACGAGCAGTACTTC. Complete variable domain (other parts from reference TRBV19 and TRBJ2-7): DGGITQSPKYLFRKEGQNVTLSCEQNLNHDAMYWYRQDPGQGLRLIYYSQIVNDFQKGDIAEGYSVSREKKESFPLTVTSAQKNPTAFYLCASSIVGGSYEQYFGPGTRLTVT.

V is TRBV7-8 and J is TRBJ2-7; 7 bases line up with TRBD1. CDR1 SGHVS and CDR2 FQNEAQ come from the germline V gene. With 5 bases clipped from V and 0 bases from J, the junction kept 13 bases outside the gene matches. The CDR3 contains 17 residues. The CDR3 here is CASSRGPTGMSSYEQYF. DNA for the CDR3: TGTGCCAGCAGCCGTGGACCGACAGGGATGAGCTCCTACGAGCAGTACTTC. Drawing the rest from reference TRBV7-8 and TRBJ2-7, the complete variable domain is GAGVSQSPRYKVAKRGQDVALRCDPISGHVSLFWYQQALGQGPEFLTYFQNEAQLDKSGLPSDRFFAERPEGSVSTLKIQRTQQEDSAVYLCASSRGPTGMSSYEQYFGPGTRLTVT.

J is TRBJ2-7 and V is TRBV6-5; D unresolved. V lost 0 bases, J lost 4 bases, and 13 bases lay in between. This CDR3 region has 15 residues. Germline-derived CDR1 and CDR2 are MNHEY and SVGAGI. The CDR3 sequence is CASSYSALSGYEQYF. The CDR3, as DNA: TGTGCCAGCAGTTACTCTGCTTTATCGGGTTACGAGCAGTACTTC.

This chain joins TRBV4-2 and TRBJ1-2; 9 nucleotides align to TRBD1. Germline CDR1 reads LGHNA; CDR2 reads YNFKEQ. V dropped 0 bases and J dropped 4; count of bases not matched to a gene: 3. The CDR3 runs to 15 residues. CDR3 protein: CASSQEDRGAYGYTF. In nucleotides, the CDR3 is TGTGCCAGCAGCCAAGAAGACAGGGGGGCCTATGGCTACACCTTC.

The chain combines TRBV19 with TRBJ2-1, with 12 nucleotides matching TRBD2. The CDR3 has 15 amino acids. V was clipped by 4 bases and J by 9 bases; unmatched bases: 7. CDR1 and CDR2 from the germline V gene are LNHDA and SQIVND (reference sequence). The CDR3 sequence is CASSTLAGGLGEQFF. In DNA form, the CDR3 reads TGTGCCAGTAGTACCCTAGCGGGGGGGCTCGGTGAGCAGTTCTTC.

Here the CDR3 reads CASSIRGGQPRIGNQPQHF. DNA of the CDR3: TGTGCCAGTAGTATTCGTGGCGGCCAGCCCCGTATAGGCAATCAGCCCCAGCATTTT. The V call is TRBV19, the J call TRBJ1-5; D gene unclear. CDR3 size: 19 residues. The germline V and J ends were trimmed by 3 bases and 2 bases, with 23 bases remaining between them. Per germline, CDR1 LNHDA and CDR2 SQIVND (reference sequence).

The chain joins TRBV11-1 to TRBJ1-1, with 7 bases lining up with TRBD1. Unmatched junction bases numbered 9, after V lost 4 bases and J lost 4 bases. This CDR3 region has 15 residues. Germline loops: CDR1 SGHAT, CDR2 FQDESV (reference sequence). CDR3 sequence reads: CASSSGQLRVTEAFF. The CDR3 DNA reads as TGTGCCAGCAGCTCGGGACAGCTCCGAGTCACTGAAGCTTTCTTT.

The chain is built from TRBV2 and TRBJ2-5; 8 bases are a match to TRBD1. Losses at the gene ends were 5 bases for V and 3 bases for J; bases not matched to a gene: 8. The CDR3 is 15 residues long. Germline assignment: CDR1 SNHLY and CDR2 FYNNEI. This CDR3 is CASSRPTGGKETQYF. CDR3 DNA sequence: TGTGCCAGCAGTCGTCCCACAGGGGGTAAAGAGACCCAGTACTTC.